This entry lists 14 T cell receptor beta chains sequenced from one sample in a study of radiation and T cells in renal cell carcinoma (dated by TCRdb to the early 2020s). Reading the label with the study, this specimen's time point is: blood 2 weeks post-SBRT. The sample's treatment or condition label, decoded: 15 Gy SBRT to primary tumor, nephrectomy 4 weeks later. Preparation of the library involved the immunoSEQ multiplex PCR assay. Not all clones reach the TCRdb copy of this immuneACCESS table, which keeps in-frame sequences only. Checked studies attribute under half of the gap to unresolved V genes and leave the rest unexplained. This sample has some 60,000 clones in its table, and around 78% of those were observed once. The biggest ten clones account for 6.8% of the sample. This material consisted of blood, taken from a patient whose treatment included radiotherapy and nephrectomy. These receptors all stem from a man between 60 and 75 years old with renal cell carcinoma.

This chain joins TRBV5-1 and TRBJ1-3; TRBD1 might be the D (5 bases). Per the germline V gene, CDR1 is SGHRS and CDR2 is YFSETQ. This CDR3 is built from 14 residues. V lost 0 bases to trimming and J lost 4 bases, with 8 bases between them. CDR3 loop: CASSLAAGGNTIYF. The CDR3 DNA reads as TGCGCCAGCAGCTTGGCCGCAGGGGGAAACACCATATATTTT.

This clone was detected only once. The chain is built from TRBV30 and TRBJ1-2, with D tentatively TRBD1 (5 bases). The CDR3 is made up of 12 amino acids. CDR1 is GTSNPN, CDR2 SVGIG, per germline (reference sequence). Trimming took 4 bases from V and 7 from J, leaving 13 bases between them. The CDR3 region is CAWIGSGVGYTF. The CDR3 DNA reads TGTGCCTGGATAGGGTCGGGGGTTGGCTACACCTTC. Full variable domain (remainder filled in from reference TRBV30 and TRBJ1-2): SQTIHQWPATLVQPVGSPLSLECTVEGTSNPNLYWYRQAAGRGLQLLFYSVGIGQISSEVPQNLSASRPQDRQFILSSKKLLLSDSGFYLCAWIGSGVGYTFGSGTRLTVV.

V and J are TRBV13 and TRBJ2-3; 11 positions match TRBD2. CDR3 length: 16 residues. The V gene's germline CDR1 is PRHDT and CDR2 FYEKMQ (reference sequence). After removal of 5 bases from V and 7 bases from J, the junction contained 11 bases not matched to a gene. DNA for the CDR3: TGTGCCAGCAGCCGAGAAAAGGGACTAGCGGCAAATACGCAGTATTTT. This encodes CASSREKGLAANTQYF.

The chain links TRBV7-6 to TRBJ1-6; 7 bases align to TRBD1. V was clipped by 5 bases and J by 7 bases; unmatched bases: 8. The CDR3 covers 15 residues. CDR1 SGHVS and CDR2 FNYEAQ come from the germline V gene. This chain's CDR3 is CASSPRQGNNSPLHF. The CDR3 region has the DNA TGTGCCAGCAGCCCGCGACAGGGTAACAATTCACCCCTCCACTTT.

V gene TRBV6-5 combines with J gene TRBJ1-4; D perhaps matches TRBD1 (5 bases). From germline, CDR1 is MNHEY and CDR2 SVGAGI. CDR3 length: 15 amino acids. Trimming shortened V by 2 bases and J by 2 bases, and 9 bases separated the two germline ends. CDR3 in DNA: TGTGCCAGCAGTTACACAACAGGCACTAATGAAAAACTGTTTTTT. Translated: CASSYTTGTNEKLFF.

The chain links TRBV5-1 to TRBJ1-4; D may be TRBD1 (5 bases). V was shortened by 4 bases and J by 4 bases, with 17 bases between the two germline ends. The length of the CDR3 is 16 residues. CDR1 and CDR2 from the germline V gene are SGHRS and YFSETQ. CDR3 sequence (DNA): TGCGCCAGCAGCCCCGGGATGGGGGGGTTTAATGAAAAACTGTTTTTT. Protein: CASSPGMGGFNEKLFF.

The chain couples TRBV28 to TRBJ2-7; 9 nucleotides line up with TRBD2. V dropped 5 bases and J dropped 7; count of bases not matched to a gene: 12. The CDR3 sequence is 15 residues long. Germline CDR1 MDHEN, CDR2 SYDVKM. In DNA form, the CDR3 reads TGTGCCAGCAGTAGATCGGCTAGCGGGATGGATGAGCAGTACGTC. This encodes CASSRSASGMDEQYV.

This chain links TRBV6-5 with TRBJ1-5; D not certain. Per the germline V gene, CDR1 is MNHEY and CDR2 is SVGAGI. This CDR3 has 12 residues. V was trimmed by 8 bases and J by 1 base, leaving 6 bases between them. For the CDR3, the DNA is TGTGCCAGCGGACGGAGCAATCAGCCCCAGCATTTT. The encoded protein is CASGRSNQPQHF.

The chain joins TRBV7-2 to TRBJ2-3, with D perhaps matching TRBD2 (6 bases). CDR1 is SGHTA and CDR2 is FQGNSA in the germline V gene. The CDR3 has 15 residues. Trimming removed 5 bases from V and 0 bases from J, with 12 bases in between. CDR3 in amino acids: CASSDISGSTDTQYF. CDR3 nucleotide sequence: TGTGCCAGCAGCGATATTAGCGGTAGCACAGATACGCAGTATTTT.

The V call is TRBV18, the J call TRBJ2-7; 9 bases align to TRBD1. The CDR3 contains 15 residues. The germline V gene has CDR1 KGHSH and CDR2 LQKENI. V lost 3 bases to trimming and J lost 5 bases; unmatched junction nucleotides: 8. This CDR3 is CASSPTRDRAHEQYV. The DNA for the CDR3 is TGTGCCAGCTCACCCACGAGGGACAGGGCCCACGAGCAGTACGTC.

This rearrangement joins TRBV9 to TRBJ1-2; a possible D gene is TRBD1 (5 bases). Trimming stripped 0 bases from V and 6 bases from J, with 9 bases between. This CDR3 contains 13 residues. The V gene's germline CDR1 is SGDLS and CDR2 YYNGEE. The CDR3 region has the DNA TGTGCCAGCAGCGTAGGGGCGGGGGATGGCTACACCTTC. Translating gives CASSVGAGDGYTF.

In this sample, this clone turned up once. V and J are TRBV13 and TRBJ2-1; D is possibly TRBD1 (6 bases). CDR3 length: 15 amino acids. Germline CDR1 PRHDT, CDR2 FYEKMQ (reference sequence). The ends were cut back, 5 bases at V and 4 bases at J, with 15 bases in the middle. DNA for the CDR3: TGTGCCAGCAGCCCCCGAGGGGGTCCTTACAATGAGCAGTTCTTC. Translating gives CASSPRGGPYNEQFF.

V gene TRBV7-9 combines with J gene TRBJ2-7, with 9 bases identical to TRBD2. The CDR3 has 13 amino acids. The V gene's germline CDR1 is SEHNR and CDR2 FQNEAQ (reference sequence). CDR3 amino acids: CASSFSGRDERYV. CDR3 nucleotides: TGTGCCAGCAGCTTTAGCGGGAGAGACGAGCGGTACGTC.

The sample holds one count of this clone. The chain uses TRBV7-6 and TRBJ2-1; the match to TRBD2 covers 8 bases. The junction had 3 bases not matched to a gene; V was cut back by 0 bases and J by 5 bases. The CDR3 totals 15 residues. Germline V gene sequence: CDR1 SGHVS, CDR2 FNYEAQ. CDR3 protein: CASSLAARGDNEQFF. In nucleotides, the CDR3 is TGTGCCAGCAGCTTAGCGGCGCGGGGGGACAATGAGCAGTTCTTC.